This T cell receptor (beta chain) was profiled in a study of cytomegalovirus exposure and HLA in healthy donors. About this clone itself: Its specificity is unknown.

Whole-study findings and limits: With high specificity and sensitivity, the classifier reportedly diagnosed cytomegalovirus status. In a later analysis, first-cohort TCR clusters were found to tend to co-occur in the 120 or so validation repertoires. The investigators catalogued under 200 TCR beta chains as cytomegalovirus-associated. The dataset shows that most TCR sequences were rare, while some public TCRs occurred in many donors.

Per germline, CDR1 SGHRS and CDR2 YFSETQ. The CDR3 runs to 15 residues. Trimming at V came to 3 bases and at J to 0 bases, leaving 4 bases not matched to a gene. Libraries were prepared by immunoSEQ multiplex PCR; TCRdb keeps only in-frame clonotypes and omits some of them. The sample consists of some 86,000 clones, roughly 93% of them appearing once. V and J are TRBV5-1 and TRBJ2-3, with TRBD1 matching 7 bases. Sequences were obtained from PBMCs. The clonotype comes from a woman in her twenties or thirties in good health and CMV-seronegative. The DNA of the CDR3 is TGCGCCAGCAGCTATTCAGGGGGAAGCACAGATACGCAGTATTTT. As protein: CASSYSGGSTDTQYF.